The clone carrying this T cell receptor (beta chain) has a single count. What it binds is not known. Healthy individuals who donated bone marrow served as the donors. These data are taken from a study of cytomegalovirus exposure and HLA in healthy donors. The study's findings and limits: A few CMV-associated chains proved CMV antigen-specific in vitro. Analyzed later, most CMV-associated TCR beta chains appeared HLA-restricted. The study listed 150 to 200 cytomegalovirus-associated TCR beta chains.

The PCR made use of 60 Vbeta and 13 Jbeta primers. Libraries were prepared by immunoSEQ multiplex PCR; TCRdb keeps only in-frame clonotypes and omits some of them. The table records about 180,000 clones, around 77% of them present only once. This clonotype was obtained from a woman under 40 in good health and CMV-seronegative. The material sequenced was PBMCs.

DNA for the CDR3: TGTGCCAGCAGTTTCGGGACAGGGGGCAATCAGCCCCAGCATTTT. Its protein product is CASSFGTGGNQPQHF. The chain couples TRBV6-5 to TRBJ1-5, with TRBD1 matching 10 bases. The CDR3 totals 15 residues. V shed 4 bases and J 2 bases; nucleotides not matched to a gene: 2. Germline V gene lookup returns CDR1 MNHEY and CDR2 SVGAGI.